A selection of T cell receptor beta chains follows, all from one sample in a study of CD8 T cells in ankylosing spondylitis. TCRdb re-derived calls from the 5' RACE reads in MiXCR, one entry per CDR3 protein. In the table there are around 300,000 distinct CDR3 sequences, 14% to 15% of which are singletons. The sample taken for sequencing was blood, either unsorted or a sorted T cell fraction (not recorded which). The origin of the receptors is a male donor with ankylosing spondylitis or in good health (not recorded which). Each CDR3 is given with its conserved first and last residue. A D gene is named only where the DNA matches it firmly. Only part of the rows carry a size: once, few, many, or a class if the clone is expanded.

-	TRBJ2-5	few	TRBV27	TGTGCCAGCAGTCCAAGGGGGGGGCAAGAGACCCAGTACTTC	CASSPRGGQETQYF
-	TRBJ2-2	few	TRBV20-1	TGCAGTGCCACCCGAGGTACGAACACCGGGGAGCTGTTTTTT	CSATRGTNTGELFF
TRBD1	TRBJ1-5	-	TRBV12-3/TRBV12-4	TGTGCCAGCAGTTTTGCAAGGGGGCCTGATCAGCCCCAGCATTTT	CASSFARGPDQPQHF
-	TRBJ1-2	few	TRBV12-3/TRBV12-4	TGTGCCAGCAGTTTTGGGCAGGGTGAAAATGGCTACACCTTC	CASSFGQGENGYTF
TRBD2	TRBJ2-5	few	TRBV20-1	TGCAGTGCTTGGGGAGGGCTAGCGGGAGATATGCCCCAAGAGACCCAGTACTTC	CSAWGGLAGDMPQETQYF
-	TRBJ2-6	-	TRBV12-3/TRBV12-4	TGTGCCAGCATCAGGGGCTCTGGGGCCAACGTCCTGACTTTC	CASIRGSGANVLTF
-	TRBJ1-2	-	TRBV18	TGTGCCAGCGCGGACAGTAAAGGCTACACCTTC	CASADSKGYTF
-	TRBJ2-3	-	TRBV6-1	TGTGCCAGCAGGGAAGGGCCCCAGAGGGATACGCAGTATTTT	CASREGPQRDTQYF
-	TRBJ2-6	-	TRBV20-1	TGCAGTGCTTCGGCCTCTGGGGCCAACGTCCTGACTTTC	CSASASGANVLTF
-	TRBJ2-3	-	TRBV20-1	TGCAGTGCTATGGAGGGAGGCCGCACAGATACGCAGTATTTT	CSAMEGGRTDTQYF
-	TRBJ1-2	-	TRBV7-6	TGTGCCAGCAGCTCTCAGACAGGTCGGGGCTACACCTTC	CASSSQTGRGYTF
TRBD2	TRBJ2-2	few	TRBV4-1	TGCGCCAGCAGCCAAGGAAGACTAGCGGGGTCGAACACCGGGGAGCTGTTTTTT	CASSQGRLAGSNTGELFF
-	TRBJ1-5	few	TRBV12-3/TRBV12-4	TGTGCCAGCAGTTTAGCGCTCCTGGATCGGACCCAGCATTTT	CASSLALLDRTQHF
-	TRBJ2-1	few	TRBV20-1	TGCAGTGCCTCCGAGAATGAGCAGTTCTTC	CSASENEQFF
-	TRBJ1-5	-	TRBV4-1	TGCGCCAGCAGCCAAGGGCGGGGCAGGGCAATTTATAGCAATCAGCCCCAGCATTTT	CASSQGRGRAIYSNQPQHF
-	TRBJ2-7	-	TRBV27	TGTGCCAGCAGTTTCCACAGGGCGGGTTACGAGCAGTACTTC	CASSFHRAGYEQYF
-	TRBJ1-3	-	TRBV12-3/TRBV12-4	TGTGCCAGCAGAAGGGACTGGGCCGGAAACACCATATATTTT	CASRRDWAGNTIYF
-	TRBJ1-2	few	TRBV10-3	TGTGCCATCACCGAGAGGAACTATGGCTACACCTTC	CAITERNYGYTF
-	TRBJ1-3	-	TRBV5-1	TGCGCCAGCAGCCCCAGCGGATCTTCTGGAAACACCATATATTTT	CASSPSGSSGNTIYF
-	TRBJ1-2	few	TRBV29-1	TGCAGCGTTGAACCAGGCGAAGGCTACACCTTC	CSVEPGEGYTF
TRBD2	TRBJ2-1	-	TRBV10-2	TGCGCCACCCGGGGGGGCTACAATGAGCAGTTCTTC	CATRGGYNEQFF
TRBD1	TRBJ2-7	few	TRBV6-5	TGTGCCAGCAGTACTCCCGGGACAGGGGTCGAGCAGTACTTC	CASSTPGTGVEQYF
-	TRBJ1-2	-	TRBV5-6	TGTGCCAGCAGCTTGGTAGGGACCTCCCATTATGGCTACACCTTC	CASSLVGTSHYGYTF
TRBD1	TRBJ2-1	few	TRBV24-1	TGTGCCACTGGGACAGGGGGACTCGATGAGCAGTTCTTC	CATGTGGLDEQFF
-	TRBJ1-1	few	TRBV29-1	TGCAGCGTTGCACAGGGAGCGAGGGGCACTGAAGCTTTCTTT	CSVAQGARGTEAFF
-	TRBJ2-5	many	TRBV9	TGTGCCAGCAGCGTAGATAAAGAGACCCAGTACTTC	CASSVDKETQYF
TRBD2	TRBJ2-7	many	TRBV20-1	TGCAGTGCCTTACCCCGGGGCGGGGGGCCTACCTACGAGCAGTACTTC	CSALPRGGGPTYEQYF
TRBD2	TRBJ2-7	-	TRBV4-1	TGCGCCAGCAGCCAAGTCGCTAGCGGGAGACAAAACTACGAGCAGTACTTC	CASSQVASGRQNYEQYF
-	TRBJ1-1	many	TRBV12-3/TRBV12-4	TGTGCCAGCAGTCCTGGGAACACTGAAGCTTTCTTT	CASSPGNTEAFF
TRBD1	TRBJ1-1	few	TRBV28	TGTGCCATTTCGGCAGGGGGCGGAGTGCGCGGAGAAGCTTTCTTT	CAISAGGGVRGEAFF
TRBD2	TRBJ2-1	-	TRBV5-1	TGCGCCAGCAGCTCGGGGGGAGTAGCGGGGAATGAGCAGTTCTTC	CASSSGGVAGNEQFF
-	TRBJ2-7	-	TRBV7-9	TGTGCCAGCAACACTGGGGGCCGCGAGCAGTACTTC	CASNTGGREQYF
-	TRBJ1-1	-	TRBV5-1	TGCGCCAGCAGCTTAATGGTAGAAGGAACTGAAGCTTTCTTT	CASSLMVEGTEAFF
TRBD2	TRBJ2-3	-	TRBV3-1	TGTGCCAGCAGCCAAGGAAGTAGCGGGGGGGTGGATACGCAGTATTTT	CASSQGSSGGVDTQYF
-	TRBJ2-1	-	TRBV20-1	TGCAGTGCTAGTGTAGGGACAACCTACAATGAGCAGTTCTTC	CSASVGTTYNEQFF
-	TRBJ1-2	few	TRBV5-1	TGCGCCAGCAGCTCGATGGGGGAAGCTAACTATGGCTACACCTTC	CASSSMGEANYGYTF
-	TRBJ2-2	few	TRBV5-5	TGTGCCAGCAGCTTGGTGTGGGGGGCCGAGACCGGGGAGCTGTTTTTT	CASSLVWGAETGELFF
-	TRBJ1-3	few	TRBV7-9	TGTGCCAGCAGCTTATCTACTAGCGGAAACACCATATATTTT	CASSLSTSGNTIYF
TRBD1	TRBJ2-7	few	TRBV20-1	TGCAGTGCCGACCCGGGACAGGGGGCACGATACGAGCAGTACTTC	CSADPGQGARYEQYF
-	TRBJ2-1	-	TRBV18	TGTGCCAGCTCACCACCGCTACAGACCTACAATGAGCAGTTCTTC	CASSPPLQTYNEQFF
-	TRBJ1-2	many	TRBV12-3/TRBV12-4	TGTGCCAGCAGTTTAGACGGAGGAGTAGGTGGCTACACCTTC	CASSLDGGVGGYTF
-	TRBJ1-2	many	TRBV20-1	TGCAGTGCTAGACCTAGCGAACAGGGAGTCTATGGCTACACCTTC	CSARPSEQGVYGYTF
-	TRBJ1-6	few	TRBV20-1	TGCAGTGCTAGAGGGACCGCGAATAATTCACCCCTCCACTTT	CSARGTANNSPLHF
-	TRBJ1-5	-	TRBV7-9	TGTGCCAGCAGCTTAGCGGTCGGGGCGCAACACCAGCCCCAGCATTTT	CASSLAVGAQHQPQHF
-	TRBJ1-4	-	TRBV5-6	TGTGCCAGCAGCGTGGAGGATCTAACTAATGAAAAACTGTTTTTT	CASSVEDLTNEKLFF
-	TRBJ2-2	many	TRBV12-3/TRBV12-4	TGTGCCAGCACCTCTCTTACCGGGGAGCTGTTTTTT	CASTSLTGELFF
TRBD2	TRBJ2-2	few	TRBV6-5	TGTGCCAGCAGTTACCGGACTAGCGGGACCGGGGAGCTGTTTTTT	CASSYRTSGTGELFF
TRBD2	TRBJ2-1	-	TRBV29-1	TGCAGCGTTGATAGAGCGGGAGGGAGTAATGAGCAGTTCTTC	CSVDRAGGSNEQFF
TRBD2	TRBJ2-5	few	TRBV5-6	TGTGCCAGCAGCGCTACTAGCGGGCGGGGAGAGACCCAGTACTTC	CASSATSGRGETQYF
TRBD2	TRBJ2-1	-	TRBV10-3	TGTGCCATCCAGGGTAGCGGGAGGGTAAATGAGCAGTTCTTC	CAIQGSGRVNEQFF
TRBD2	TRBJ2-3	-	TRBV5-1	TGCGCCAGCAGCGTTTTAGCGGGAGGGATAGATACGCAGTATTTT	CASSVLAGGIDTQYF
-	TRBJ2-4	-	TRBV6-2/TRBV6-3	TGTGCCAGCAGCACCCAAGAAAACATTCAGTACTTC	CASSTQENIQYF
-	TRBJ1-6	-	TRBV9	TGTGCCAGCAGCCCCGATGGACGGTATAATTCACCCCTCCACTTT	CASSPDGRYNSPLHF
-	TRBJ2-7	few	TRBV20-1	TGCAGTGCTGAGCGGTCTTCCTACGAGCAGTACTTC	CSAERSSYEQYF
-	TRBJ2-7	-	TRBV20-1	TGCAGTGCTAGAGTCGACTTAAGCTCCTACGAGCAGTACTTC	CSARVDLSSYEQYF
-	TRBJ1-4	many	TRBV20-1	TGCAGTGCCGTACGGGGGCTACGTAATGAAAAACTGTTTTTT	CSAVRGLRNEKLFF
-	TRBJ1-1	-	TRBV30	TGTGCCTGGATCGCGGATTCGACTGAAGCTTTCTTT	CAWIADSTEAFF
-	TRBJ2-7	few	TRBV6-1	TGTGCCAGCAGTGCCTCCCGGGGCTACGAGCAGTACTTC	CASSASRGYEQYF
TRBD2	TRBJ2-1	many	TRBV29-1	TGCAGCGTTGATCCTAGCGGGAGGGCCATTGAGCAGTTCTTC	CSVDPSGRAIEQFF